This T cell receptor beta chain is from a study of blood T cell repertoires in COVID-19. Study information: PBMCs, B-cell-depleted T cells, or T cells provided the cDNA or gDNA that made up the material.

The method was immunoSEQ multiplex PCR; TCRdb's version includes in-frame clones alone and lacks a portion of them. The sample holds 250,000 to 350,000 clones, 70% to 90% seen once. This CDR3 comprises 13 residues. Deletions cut 4 bases from V and 1 base from J, with 8 bases between. CDR1 LNHDA and CDR2 SQIVND come from the germline V gene (reference sequence). The V gene is TRBV19, the J gene TRBJ2-7; D is undetermined. The receptor comes from a woman in her twenties or thirties who had recovered from COVID-19. The material sequenced was peripheral blood. Here the CDR3 DNA reads TGTGCCAGTAGTAATGCCAGATCCTACGAGCAGTACTTC. Its translation is CASSNARSYEQYF.